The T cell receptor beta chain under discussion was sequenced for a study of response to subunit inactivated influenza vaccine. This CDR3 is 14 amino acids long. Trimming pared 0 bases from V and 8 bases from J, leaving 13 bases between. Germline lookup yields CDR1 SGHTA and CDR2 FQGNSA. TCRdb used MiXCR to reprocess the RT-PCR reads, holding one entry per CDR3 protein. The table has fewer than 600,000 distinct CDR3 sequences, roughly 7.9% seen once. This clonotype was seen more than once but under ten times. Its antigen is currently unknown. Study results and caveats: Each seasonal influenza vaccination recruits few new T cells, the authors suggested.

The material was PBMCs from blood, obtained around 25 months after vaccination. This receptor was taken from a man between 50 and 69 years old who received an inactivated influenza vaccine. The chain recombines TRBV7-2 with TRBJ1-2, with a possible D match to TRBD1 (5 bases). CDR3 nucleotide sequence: TGTGCCAGCAGCTTAGCATCCGGACGGGACGGCTACACCTTC. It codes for CASSLASGRDGYTF.